A selection of T cell receptor beta chains follows, all from one sample in a study of blood T cells in healthy people across ages. TCRdb fed the 5' RACE reads into MiXCR, producing one record per CDR3 protein. The sample lists hundreds of thousands of distinct CDR3 sequences, less than 25% occurring once. These same records also appear under a second study, on T cells of mothers and their children.

The sequencing sample was made of blood. These receptor sequences come from a boy between 10 and 17 years old in good health. Both conserved end residues are part of each CDR3. A D gene is named only where the DNA matches it firmly. The size of a clone is reported for some rows only, either as once, few or many, or as a class for expanded clones.

J | V | D | size | CDR3 | DNA
TRBJ1-1 | TRBV7-9 | NA | few | CASTTLRSGILTEAFF | TGTGCCAGCACCACTTTAAGGTCGGGGATTCTCACTGAAGCTTTCTTT
TRBJ2-1 | TRBV6-2/TRBV6-3 | TRBD1 | NA | CASSYSGTGGGEQFF | TGTGCCAGCAGTTACTCGGGGACAGGGGGCGGCGAGCAGTTCTTC
TRBJ2-3 | TRBV7-2 | TRBD1 | NA | CASSLQGALADTQYF | TGTGCCAGCAGCTTACAGGGGGCATTGGCAGATACGCAGTATTTT
TRBJ1-1 | TRBV3-1 | NA | NA | CASSHRSNTEAFF | TGTGCCAGCAGCCATCGATCGAACACTGAAGCTTTCTTT
TRBJ2-7 | TRBV24-1 | NA | few | CATSDYRGYEQYF | TGTGCCACCAGTGATTATAGGGGATACGAGCAGTACTTC
TRBJ2-5 | TRBV27 | NA | NA | CASSQPGVKKDQETQYF | TGTGCCAGCAGCCAGCCCGGGGTTAAGAAGGATCAAGAGACCCAGTACTTC
TRBJ2-7 | TRBV6-1 | TRBD1 | few | CASSEWTGGGEQYF | TGTGCCAGCAGTGAATGGACAGGGGGCGGCGAGCAGTACTTC
TRBJ2-1 | TRBV14 | NA | NA | CASSQVRDWDNEQFF | TGTGCCAGCAGCCAAGTACGGGACTGGGACAATGAGCAGTTCTTC
TRBJ2-1 | TRBV20-1 | NA | few | CSAQASIGDNDAQFF | TGCAGTGCCCAAGCTAGTATTGGGGACAATGACGCGCAGTTCTTC
TRBJ1-6 | TRBV20-1 | TRBD1 | NA | CSAEDRGFSPLHF | TGCAGTGCCGAAGACAGGGGTTTTTCACCCCTCCACTTT
TRBJ2-7 | TRBV5-1 | TRBD2 | few | CASSPPGLAEQYF | TGCGCCAGCAGCCCACCGGGACTAGCCGAGCAGTACTTC
TRBJ2-3 | TRBV20-1 | TRBD2 | NA | CSASGRAVVDTQYF | TGCAGTGCTAGCGGGAGGGCCGTCGTCGATACGCAGTATTTT
TRBJ1-2 | TRBV14 | TRBD1 | NA | CASSHDREYGYTF | TGTGCCAGCAGCCATGACAGGGAGTATGGCTACACCTTC
TRBJ2-3 | TRBV20-1 | TRBD2 | once | CSARDSGLAGVGTDTQYF | TGCAGTGCTAGAGATTCGGGACTAGCGGGAGTGGGCACAGATACGCAGTATTTT
TRBJ2-7 | TRBV12-3/TRBV12-4 | NA | NA | CASSKQETEQYF | TGTGCCAGCAGTAAGCAGGAAACCGAGCAGTACTTC
TRBJ2-1 | TRBV27 | NA | NA | CASSEYSASSYNEQFF | TGTGCCAGCAGCGAATACAGCGCTAGCTCCTACAATGAGCAGTTCTTC
TRBJ2-1 | TRBV7-2 | NA | NA | CASNFLKTPSSYNEQFF | TGTGCCAGCAACTTCTTAAAGACACCCAGCTCCTACAATGAGCAGTTCTTC
TRBJ2-5 | TRBV4-1 | NA | few | CASSQVGGNQETQYF | TGCGCCAGCAGCCAAGTAGGGGGAAATCAAGAGACCCAGTACTTC
TRBJ2-1 | TRBV6-2/TRBV6-3 | TRBD2 | NA | CASDGTNRAVQQFF | TGTGCCAGCGACGGGACTAACCGCGCCGTACAGCAGTTCTTC
TRBJ2-4 | TRBV20-1 | NA | NA | CSAETDKNIQYF | TGCAGTGCAGAGACAGACAAAAACATTCAGTACTTC
TRBJ2-1 | TRBV7-9 | NA | few | CASSLARWTEQFF | TGTGCCAGCAGCTTAGCGCGGTGGACTGAGCAGTTCTTC
TRBJ2-3 | TRBV2 | TRBD1 | NA | CASTKNGQVTDTQYF | TGTGCCAGCACTAAAAATGGACAGGTCACAGATACGCAGTATTTT
TRBJ1-5 | TRBV6-1 | NA | NA | CASSAAGQHQPQHF | TGTGCCAGCAGTGCGGCAGGCCAGCATCAGCCCCAGCATTTT